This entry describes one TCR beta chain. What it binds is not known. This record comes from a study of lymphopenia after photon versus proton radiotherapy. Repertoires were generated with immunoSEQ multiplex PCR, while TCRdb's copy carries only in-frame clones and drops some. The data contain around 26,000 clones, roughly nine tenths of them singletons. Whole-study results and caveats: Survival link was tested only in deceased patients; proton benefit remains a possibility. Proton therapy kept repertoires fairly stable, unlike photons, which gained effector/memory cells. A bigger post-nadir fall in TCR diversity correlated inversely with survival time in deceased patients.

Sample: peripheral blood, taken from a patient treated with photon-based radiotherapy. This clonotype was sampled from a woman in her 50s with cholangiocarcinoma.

The CDR3 is CASSMWQISEAFF. The CDR3 bases are TGTGCCAGTAGTATGTGGCAGATCTCTGAAGCTTTCTTT. The chain uses TRBV19 and TRBJ1-1; D is unclear. The V and J ends lost 3 bases and 6 bases respectively, with 11 bases between them. The CDR3 consists of 13 residues. Germline V gene lookup returns CDR1 LNHDA and CDR2 SQIVND (reference sequence).